The clone carrying this TCR beta chain was seen repeatedly, ten times or more. Trimming cost V 8 bases and J 3 bases, with 14 bases left between them. This CDR3 comprises 14 residues. These data are taken from a study of T-cell reconstitution after alpha-beta-depleted transplantation in children. It was with unique molecular identifiers that the TCRbeta library was prepared. TCRdb ran MiXCR on the PCR reads and lists one entry per CDR3 protein. The data hold approximately 350,000 distinct CDR3 sequences, with about a sixth observed a single time. The chain is built from TRBV12-3 or TRBV12-4 and TRBJ2-1; D is ambiguous. The sequence derives from a male patient between 2 and 15 years old who had a stem cell transplant for acute lymphoblastic leukemia, so the T cells may come from the graft donor. The sample was PBMCs, mostly from graft donor cells, taken 360 days after TCRalphabeta/CD19-depleted stem cell transplant. CDR3 nucleotides: TGTGCCAGCTGCAGCGCCTTTCTCTACAATGAGCAGTTCTTC. As protein: CASCSAFLYNEQFF.